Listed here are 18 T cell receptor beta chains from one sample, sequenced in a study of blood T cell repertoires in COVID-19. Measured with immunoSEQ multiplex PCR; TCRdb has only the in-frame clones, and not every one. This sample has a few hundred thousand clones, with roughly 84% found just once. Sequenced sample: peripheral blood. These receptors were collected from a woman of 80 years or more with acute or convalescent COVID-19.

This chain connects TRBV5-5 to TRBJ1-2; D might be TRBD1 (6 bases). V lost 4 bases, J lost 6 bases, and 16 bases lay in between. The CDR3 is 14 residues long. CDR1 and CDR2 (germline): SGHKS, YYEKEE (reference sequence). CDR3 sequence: CASSLGDTYDGYTF. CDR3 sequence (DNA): TGTGCCAGCAGCCTCGGGGACACTTACGATGGCTACACCTTC. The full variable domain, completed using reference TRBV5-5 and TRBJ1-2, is DAGVTQSPTHLIKTRGQQVTLRCSPISGHKSVSWYQQVLGQGPQFIFQYYEKEERGRGNFPDRFSARQFPNYSSELNVNALLLGDSALYLCASSLGDTYDGYTFGSGTRLTVV.

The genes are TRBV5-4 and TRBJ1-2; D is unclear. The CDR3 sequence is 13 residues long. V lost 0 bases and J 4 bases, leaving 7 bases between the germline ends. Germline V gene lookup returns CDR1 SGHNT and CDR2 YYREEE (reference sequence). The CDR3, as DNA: TGTGCCAGCAGCTTGGCGGGGTCCTATGGCTACACCTTC. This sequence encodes CASSLAGSYGYTF. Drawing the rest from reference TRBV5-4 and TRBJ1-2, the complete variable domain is ETGVTQSPTHLIKTRGQQVTLRCSSQSGHNTVSWYQQALGQGPQFIFQYYREEENGRGNFPPRFSGLQFPNYSSELNVNALELDDSALYLCASSLAGSYGYTFGSGTRLTVV.

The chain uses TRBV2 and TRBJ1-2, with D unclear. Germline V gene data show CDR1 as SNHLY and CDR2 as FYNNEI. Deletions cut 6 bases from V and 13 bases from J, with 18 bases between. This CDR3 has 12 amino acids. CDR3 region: CASSSQLQVSTF. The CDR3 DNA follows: TGTGCCAGCAGCTCCCAGCTCCAGGTCTCCACCTTC.

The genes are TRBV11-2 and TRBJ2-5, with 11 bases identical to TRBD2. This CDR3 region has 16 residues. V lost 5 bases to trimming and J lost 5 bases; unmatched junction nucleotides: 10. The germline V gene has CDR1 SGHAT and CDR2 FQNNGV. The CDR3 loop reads CASSELLAGGEETQYF. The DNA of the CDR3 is TGTGCCAGCAGCGAGCTGCTAGCGGGGGGCGAGGAGACCCAGTACTTC.

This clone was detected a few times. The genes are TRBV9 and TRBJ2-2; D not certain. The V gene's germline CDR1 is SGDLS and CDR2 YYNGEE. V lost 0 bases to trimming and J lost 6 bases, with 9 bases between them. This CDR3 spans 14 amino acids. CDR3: CASSVAPEAGELFF. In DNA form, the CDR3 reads TGTGCCAGCAGCGTAGCCCCCGAGGCCGGGGAGCTGTTTTTT.

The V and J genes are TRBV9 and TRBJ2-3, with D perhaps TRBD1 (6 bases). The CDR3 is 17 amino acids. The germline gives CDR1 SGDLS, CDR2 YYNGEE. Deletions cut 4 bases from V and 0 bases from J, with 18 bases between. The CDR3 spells CASSSVGGPSSTDTQYF. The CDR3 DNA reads TGTGCCAGCAGCTCCGTTGGGGGCCCCTCTAGCACAGATACGCAGTATTTT. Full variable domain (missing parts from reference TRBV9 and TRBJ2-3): DSGVTQTPKHLITATGQRVTLRCSPRSGDLSVYWYQQSLDQGLQFLIQYYNGEERAKGNILERFSAQQFPDLHSELNLSSLELGDSALYFCASSSVGGPSSTDTQYFGPGTRLTVL.

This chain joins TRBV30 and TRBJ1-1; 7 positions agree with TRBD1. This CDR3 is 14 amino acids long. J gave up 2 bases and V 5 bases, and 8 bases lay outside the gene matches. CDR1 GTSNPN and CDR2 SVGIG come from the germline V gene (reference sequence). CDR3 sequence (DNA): TGTGCCTGGGCCCGCGGGACAGTTAACACTGAAGCTTTCTTT. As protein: CAWARGTVNTEAFF.

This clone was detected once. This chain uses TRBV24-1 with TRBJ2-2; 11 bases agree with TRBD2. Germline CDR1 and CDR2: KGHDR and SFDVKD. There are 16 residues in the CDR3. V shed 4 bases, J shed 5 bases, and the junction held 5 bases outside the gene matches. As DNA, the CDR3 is TGTGCCACCAGTGACATAGCGGGGGGGAATACCGGGGAGCTGTTTTTT. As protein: CATSDIAGGNTGELFF.

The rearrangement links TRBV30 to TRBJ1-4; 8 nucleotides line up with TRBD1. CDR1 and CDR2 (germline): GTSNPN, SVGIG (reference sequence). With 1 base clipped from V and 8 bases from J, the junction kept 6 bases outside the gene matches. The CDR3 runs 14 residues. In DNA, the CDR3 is TGTGCCTGGAGTGAGGACAGGGATAACGAAAAACTGTTTTTT. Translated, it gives CAWSEDRDNEKLFF.

This CDR3 reads CASSSPQANTEAFF. In DNA form, the CDR3 reads TGTGCCAGCAGTTCCCCCCAAGCCAACACTGAAGCTTTCTTT. This chain joins TRBV28 and TRBJ1-1, with D unclear. CDR1 and CDR2 (germline): MDHEN, SYDVKM. The V end was cut by 4 bases, the J end by 2 bases, with 11 bases between. This CDR3 is 14 amino acids long. The full variable domain, rest sourced from reference TRBV28 and TRBJ1-1, is DVKVTQSSRYLVKRTGEKVFLECVQDMDHENMFWYRQDPGLGLRLIYFSYDVKMKEKGDIPEGYSVSREKKERFSLILESASTNQTSMYLCASSSPQANTEAFFGQGTRLTVV.

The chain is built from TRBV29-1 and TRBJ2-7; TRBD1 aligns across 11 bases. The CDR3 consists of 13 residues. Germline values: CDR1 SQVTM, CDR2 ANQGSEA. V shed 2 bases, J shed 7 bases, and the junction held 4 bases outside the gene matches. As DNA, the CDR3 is TGCAGCGTTGAATGGGGACAGGGGGATGAGCAGTACTTC. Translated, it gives CSVEWGQGDEQYF.

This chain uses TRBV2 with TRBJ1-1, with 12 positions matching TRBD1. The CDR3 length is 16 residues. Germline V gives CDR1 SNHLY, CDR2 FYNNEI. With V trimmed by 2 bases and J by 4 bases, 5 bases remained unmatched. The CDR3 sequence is CASSEIWDRGPTEAFF. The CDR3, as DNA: TGTGCCAGCAGTGAAATATGGGACAGGGGGCCCACTGAAGCTTTCTTT.

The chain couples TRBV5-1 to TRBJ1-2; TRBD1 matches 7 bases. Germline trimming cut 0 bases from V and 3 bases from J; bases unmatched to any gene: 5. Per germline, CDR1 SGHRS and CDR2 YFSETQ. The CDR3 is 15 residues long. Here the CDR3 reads CASSLGGQTYYGYTF. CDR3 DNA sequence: TGCGCCAGCAGCTTGGGGGGACAGACGTACTATGGCTACACCTTC.

The CDR3, as DNA: TGTGCCAGCAGTGACCGGTGGGGAGGAACAGATACGCAGTATTTT. Translating gives CASSDRWGGTDTQYF. The chain links TRBV6-4 to TRBJ2-3; D possibly corresponds to TRBD2 (6 bases). This CDR3 spans 15 amino acids. Trimming took 2 bases from V and 3 from J, leaving 12 bases between them. Germline V CDR1 and CDR2: MRHNA, SNTAGT.

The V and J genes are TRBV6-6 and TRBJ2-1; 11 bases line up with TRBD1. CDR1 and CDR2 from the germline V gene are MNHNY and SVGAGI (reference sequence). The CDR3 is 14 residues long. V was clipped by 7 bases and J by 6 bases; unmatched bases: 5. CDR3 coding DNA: TGTGCCAGCAAAATGGGACAGGGGGGCAATGAGCAGTTCTTC. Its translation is CASKMGQGGNEQFF.

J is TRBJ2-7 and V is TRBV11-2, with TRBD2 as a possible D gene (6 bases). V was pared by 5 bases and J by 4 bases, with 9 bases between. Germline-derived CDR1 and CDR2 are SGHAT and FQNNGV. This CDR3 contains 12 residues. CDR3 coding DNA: TGTGCCAGCAGCCGGAGCGGGTACGAGCAGTACTTC. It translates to CASSRSGYEQYF.

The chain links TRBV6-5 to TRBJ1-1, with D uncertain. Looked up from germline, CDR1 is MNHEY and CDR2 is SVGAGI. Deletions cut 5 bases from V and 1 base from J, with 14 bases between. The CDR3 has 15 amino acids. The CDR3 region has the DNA TGTGCCAGCAGTCCACGGGATCGGGGGAACACTGAAGCTTTCTTT. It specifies CASSPRDRGNTEAFF.

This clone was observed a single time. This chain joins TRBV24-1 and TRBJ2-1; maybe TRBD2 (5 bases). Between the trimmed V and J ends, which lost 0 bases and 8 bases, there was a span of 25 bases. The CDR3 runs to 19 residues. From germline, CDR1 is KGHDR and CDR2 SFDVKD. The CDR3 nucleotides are TGTGCCACCAGTGATTTGCATCCGGGAATCGTGTCCCGATCCGATGAGCAGTTCTTC. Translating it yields CATSDLHPGIVSRSDEQFF.